This T cell receptor beta chain came from a study of blood T cell repertoires in COVID-19. Per the study methods: Nucleated cell counts were estimated from reference gene primer amplification. Clones were sequenced by immunoSEQ multiplex PCR, and TCRdb holds only the in-frame ones, with some missing. V and J calls and clone size are as listed in that table; D and trimming were resolved from the DNA. In the table there are fewer than 700,000 clones, 85% to 90% of which are singletons. The germline V and J ends were trimmed by 2 bases and 5 bases, with 13 bases remaining between them. CDR3 length: 14 amino acids. In germline, CDR1 is WNHNN, CDR2 SYGVQD (reference sequence).

This chain links TRBV10-1 with TRBJ2-7; D perhaps matches TRBD2 (6 bases). Sequenced sample: peripheral blood. This clonotype was sampled from a woman in her 50s with COVID-19, enrolled during active disease. DNA for the CDR3: TGCGCCAGCAGTGAGGGAGGGTCGGACAACGAGCAGTACTTC. It encodes CASSEGGSDNEQYF.